This entry lists 3 T cell receptor beta chains sequenced from one sample in a study of blood T cell repertoires in COVID-19. Only in-frame clones appear in the TCRdb table, and some are missing; sequencing was by immunoSEQ multiplex PCR. The repertoire holds roughly 200,000 clones, 82% seen once, with under 8.5% in the top ten. The material sequenced was peripheral blood. The receptors shown here come from a woman aged 80 or over with COVID-19, enrolled during active disease.

This clone was seen just once. V is TRBV27 and J is TRBJ1-4; D not resolved. From germline, CDR1 is MNHEY and CDR2 SMNVEV (reference sequence). Trimming stripped 7 bases from V and 0 bases from J, with 12 bases between. This CDR3 has 15 amino acids. The CDR3 here is CASTPRGATNEKLFF. As DNA, the CDR3 is TGTGCCAGCACCCCACGAGGAGCAACTAATGAAAAACTGTTTTTT.

Note on this clone: The junction does not match germline at one end; this may be a read error. V is TRBV6-5 and J is TRBJ2-5; TRBD1 agrees at 9 bases. This CDR3 has 15 amino acids. CDR1 is MNHEY and CDR2 is SVGAGI in the germline V gene. Written as DNA, the CDR3 is TGTGCCAGCAGGAGACAGGGGGTAGGACAAGCGACCCAGTACTTC. Its translation: CASRRQGVGQATQYF.

This chain links TRBV3-1 (or the pseudogene TRBV3-2) with TRBJ1-2; possibly TRBD1 for D (6 bases). Germline V lookup: CDR1 LGHDT, CDR2 YNNKEL (reference sequence). The V gene lost 4 bases and the J gene lost 4 bases, with 16 bases spanning the gap. The CDR3 runs to 15 residues. The CDR3 sequence: CASSPRAGGVYGYTF. For the CDR3, the DNA is TGTGCCAGCAGCCCCAGGGCGGGGGGCGTCTATGGCTACACCTTC.